These T cell receptor beta chains were read from a single sample in a study of T-cell reconstitution after alpha-beta-depleted transplantation in children. TCRdb recomputed calls from the PCR reads with MiXCR, one row per CDR3 protein. Among approximately 430,000 distinct CDR3 sequences, 15% to 20% were seen once, and the ten largest hold about 32%. Sample: PBMCs, mostly from graft donor cells, taken 360 days after TCRalphabeta/CD19-depleted stem cell transplant. Receptor source: a boy younger than two who had a stem cell transplant for Wiskott-Aldrich syndrome, so the T cells may come from the graft donor. Both conserved end residues are part of each CDR3. A D gene is named only where the DNA matches it firmly. Expanded clones get a size class; other rows say once, few or many, or leave the size out.

clone_size	v_call	j_call	d_call	cdr3_aa	cdr3_nt
few	TRBV10-3	TRBJ2-7	NA	CAISVPGGSYEQYF	TGTGCCATCAGTGTCCCTGGGGGGTCATACGAGCAGTACTTC
few	TRBV29-1	TRBJ2-2	NA	CSVRSSYTGELFF	TGCAGCGTTCGGTCTTCATACACCGGGGAGCTGTTTTTT
NA	TRBV21-1	TRBJ2-5	NA	CASSKGGCLETQYF	TGTGCCAGCAGCAAAGGGGGATGTCTAGAGACCCAGTACTTC
few	TRBV6-5	TRBJ1-2	TRBD1	CASSYTKTGGGYGYTF	TGTGCCAGCAGTTATACCAAGACAGGGGGAGGCTATGGCTACACCTTC
NA	TRBV7-6	TRBJ1-1	NA	CASSLGPQLRAFF	TGTGCCAGCAGCCTGGGACCGCAGTTGCGCGCTTTCTTT
few	TRBV4-1	TRBJ2-2	NA	CASSQSPAGSPNNAGELFF	TGCGCCAGCAGCCAGTCCCCGGCGGGCTCACCCAACAACGCCGGGGAGCTGTTTTTT
NA	TRBV7-6	TRBJ2-1	TRBD2	CASSPGIAGPSGSCNEQFF	TGTGCCAGCAGCCCGGGAATAGCGGGGCCATCGGGCTCCTGCAATGAGCAGTTCTTC
many	TRBV7-6	TRBJ2-3	TRBD1	CASSWDRAYQKDTQYF	TGTGCCAGCAGCTGGGACAGGGCCTACCAGAAGGATACGCAGTATTTT
NA	TRBV4-1	TRBJ2-3	NA	CASSHRPFTDTQYF	TGCGCCAGCAGCCACCGACCATTCACAGATACGCAGTATTTT
few	TRBV6-1	TRBJ1-2	NA	CASTLSGGAYGYTF	TGTGCCAGCACCCTATCGGGGGGCGCCTATGGCTACACCTTC
NA	TRBV20-1	TRBJ2-3	NA	CSAMATSTLTSTDTQYF	TGCAGTGCTATGGCGACGAGTACCTTAACTAGCACAGATACGCAGTATTTT
few	TRBV21-1	TRBJ2-7	NA	CASSKFSLARAYEQYF	TGTGCCAGCAGCAAATTCTCCCTAGCGAGAGCCTACGAGCAGTACTTC
few	TRBV20-1	TRBJ2-5	NA	CSATWGEGGGTQYF	TGCAGTGCTACCTGGGGGGAAGGAGGCGGGACCCAGTACTTC
few	TRBV24-1	TRBJ2-1	NA	CATSDLAGMHGRNEQFF	TGTGCCACCAGTGATTTGGCGGGGATGCACGGTAGGAATGAGCAGTTCTTC
few	TRBV27	TRBJ1-6	TRBD1	CASSDRDREVGALHF	TGTGCCAGCAGTGACCGGGACAGGGAGGTAGGGGCCCTCCACTTT
NA	TRBV10-3	TRBJ2-3	TRBD2	CAISVQREVDTQYF	TGTGCCATCAGTGTCCAGCGGGAGGTAGATACGCAGTATTTT
few	TRBV5-6	TRBJ2-3	TRBD2	CASSYHPGLADFRDTQYF	TGTGCCAGCAGTTACCACCCAGGACTAGCGGATTTTAGGGATACGCAGTATTTT
NA	TRBV5-1	TRBJ2-5	TRBD2	CASSLEVLAGNQETQYF	TGCGCCAGCAGCTTGGAAGTGCTAGCGGGGAACCAAGAGACCCAGTACTTC
NA	TRBV6-6	TRBJ1-5	NA	CASGVNQPQHF	TGTGCCAGCGGGGTCAATCAGCCCCAGCATTTT
few	TRBV4-1	TRBJ2-1	NA	CASSLDRDYPVGEQFF	TGCGCCAGCAGCCTGGATCGCGACTATCCAGTGGGTGAGCAGTTCTTC
NA	TRBV4-1	TRBJ2-2	TRBD1	CASSPGQGRHTGELFF	TGCGCCAGCAGCCCTGGACAGGGCCGACACACCGGGGAGCTGTTTTTT
NA	TRBV25-1	TRBJ1-6	NA	CASSAPNSPLHF	TGTGCCAGCAGTGCCCCAAATTCACCCCTCCACTTT
few	TRBV7-8	TRBJ2-2	NA	CASSLRRKGGTTNTGELFF	TGTGCCAGCAGCTTACGACGAAAGGGGGGGACTACGAACACCGGGGAGCTGTTTTTT
few	TRBV5-1	TRBJ1-1	NA	CASSFSAGKGTEAFF	TGCGCCAGCAGCTTTTCGGCAGGGAAAGGAACTGAAGCTTTCTTT